Included here is one T cell receptor (beta chain) sequence, with context. The antigen is unknown. This record belongs to a study of monozygotic twins with inflammatory bowel disease. This CDR3 has 17 residues. Overall study results and limits: Patient repertoires may have gained variability from differing immunosuppressive treatments.

Blood samples, whole and unsorted for T cells, yielded the isolated total RNA. The UMIs carried a 6-nucleotide sample barcode, and they were added by template switching. TCRdb reprocessed the 5' RACE reads, keeping one entry per CDR3 protein, no DNA. This sample's table has some 300,000 distinct CDR3 sequences. The gene calls are TRBV21-1 and TRBJ2-5; the TRBD1 assignment by TCRdb is unverifiable without DNA. TRBV21-1 is marked as a pseudogene. This sequence was found in a human donor with ulcerative colitis or Crohn's disease, or a healthy co-twin of an affected twin (not recorded which). Sequencing was performed on blood. CDR3 loop: CASSKSPPQGPQETQYF.